This T cell receptor (beta chain) was sequenced during a study of T-cell memory formation after mild COVID-19. cDNA libraries for TCR alpha and TCR beta, carrying sample barcodes and UMIs, came from 5'RACE with constant-segment primers. TCRdb re-called the 5' RACE reads through MiXCR, storing one row per CDR3 protein. The top ten clones hold around 2% of a sample with 100,000 to 150,000 distinct CDR3 sequences, approximately 6.3% of them seen once. The ends were cut back, 4 bases at V and 5 bases at J, with 8 bases in the middle. This CDR3 is 13 amino acids long. CDR1 and CDR2 from the germline V gene are ENHRY and SYGVKD. Regarding the study as a whole: Memory cells collected pre-infection included some clones that later responded, suggesting cross-reactive memory joined. There was a balanced CD4/CD8 profile in clones contracting day 15 to 85, and later expanders leaned CD4+.

This clonotype was seen many times. Its antigen is as yet unknown. The rearrangement joins TRBV10-3 to TRBJ2-2, with D possibly TRBD2 on 5 matching bases. The source is an adult woman who had mild COVID-19 (a few samples of this study predate the infection). Cell type and time point are not known. The material sequenced was PBMCs or a T cell subset sorted from them (not recorded which). CDR3 region: CAISVRGTGELFF. The CDR3 DNA reads as TGTGCCATCAGTGTCCGAGGGACCGGGGAGCTGTTTTTT.